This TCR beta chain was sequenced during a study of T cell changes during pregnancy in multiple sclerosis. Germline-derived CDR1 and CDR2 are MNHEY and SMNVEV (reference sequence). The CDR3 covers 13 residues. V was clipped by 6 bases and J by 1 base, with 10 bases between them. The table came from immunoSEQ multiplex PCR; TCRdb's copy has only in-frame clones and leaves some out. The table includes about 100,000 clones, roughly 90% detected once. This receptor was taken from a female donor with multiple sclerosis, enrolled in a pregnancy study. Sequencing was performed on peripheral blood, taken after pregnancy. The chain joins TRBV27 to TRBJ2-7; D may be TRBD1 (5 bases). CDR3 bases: TGTGCCAGCAGGCGGACATCTTCCTACGAGCAGTACTTC. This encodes CASRRTSSYEQYF.